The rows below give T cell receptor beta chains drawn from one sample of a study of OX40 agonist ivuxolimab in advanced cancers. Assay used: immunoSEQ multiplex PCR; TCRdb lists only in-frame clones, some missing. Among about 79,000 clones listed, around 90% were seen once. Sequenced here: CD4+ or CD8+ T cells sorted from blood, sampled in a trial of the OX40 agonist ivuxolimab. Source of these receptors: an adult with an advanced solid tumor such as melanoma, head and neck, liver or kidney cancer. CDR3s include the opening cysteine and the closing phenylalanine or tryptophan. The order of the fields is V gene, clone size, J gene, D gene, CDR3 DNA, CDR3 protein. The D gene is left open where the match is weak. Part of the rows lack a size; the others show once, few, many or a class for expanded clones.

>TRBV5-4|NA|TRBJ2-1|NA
TGTGCCAGCAGCGGCGACTGGGGCTCCTACAATGAGCAGTTCTTC
CASSGDWGSYNEQFF
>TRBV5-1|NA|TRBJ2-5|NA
TGCGCCAGCAGCCCCGGGACATCTGAGACCCAGTACTTC
CASSPGTSETQYF
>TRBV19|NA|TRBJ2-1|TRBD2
TGTGCCAGTAGTTTAACTAGCGGGAGGAATGAGCAGTTCTTC
CASSLTSGRNEQFF
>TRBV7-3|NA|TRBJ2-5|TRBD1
TGTGCCAGCAGCTCCGACAGGGGCGCTGAGACCCAGTACTTC
CASSSDRGAETQYF
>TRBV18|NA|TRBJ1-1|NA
TGTGCCAGCTCACTGTGGAACAAGAACACTGAAGCTTTCTTT
CASSLWNKNTEAFF
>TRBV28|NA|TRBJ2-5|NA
TGTGCCAGCAGTTCAAGGGGACCCCGGGAGACCCAGTACTTC
CASSSRGPRETQYF
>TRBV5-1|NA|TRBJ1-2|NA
TGCGCCAGCAGCTTGGGACAGGAGATGTATGGCTACACCTTC
CASSLGQEMYGYTF
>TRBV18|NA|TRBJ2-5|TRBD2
TGTGCCAGCTCGGTAGGACTAGCGGGAGACAAGGAGACCCAGTACTTC
CASSVGLAGDKETQYF
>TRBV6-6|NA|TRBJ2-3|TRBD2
TGTGCCAGCACTAGTTTGGGCGGGAGGGACACAGATACGCAGTATTTT
CASTSLGGRDTDTQYF
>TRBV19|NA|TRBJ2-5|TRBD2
TGTGCCAGTCGGGGACTAGCGGGAGGCCAAGAGACCCAGTACTTC
CASRGLAGGQETQYF
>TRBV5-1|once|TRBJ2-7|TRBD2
TGCGCCAGCAGCATCAATAGCGGGAGTAACGAGCAGTACTTC
CASSINSGSNEQYF
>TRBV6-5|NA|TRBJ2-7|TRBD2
TGTGCCAGCAGTAAAACTAGCGGGAGGTTCGGCGAGCAGTACTTC
CASSKTSGRFGEQYF
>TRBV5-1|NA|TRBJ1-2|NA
TGCGCCAGCAGCCCAGGGATAGCTAACTATGGCTACACCTTC
CASSPGIANYGYTF
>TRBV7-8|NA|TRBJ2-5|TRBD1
TGTGCCAGCAGCCTAGGACAGGCGTTACAAGAGACCCAGTACTTC
CASSLGQALQETQYF
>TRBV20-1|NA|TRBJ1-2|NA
TGCAGTTTGGACTATGGCTACACCTTC
CSLDYGYTF
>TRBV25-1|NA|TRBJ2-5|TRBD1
TGTGCCAGCAGTGACTTAGGGACAGGGGTCCTCGAGACCCAGTACTTC
CASSDLGTGVLETQYF
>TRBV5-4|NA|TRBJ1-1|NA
TGTGCCAGCAGCCAGGACAGAACTATGAACACTGAAGCTTTCTTT
CASSQDRTMNTEAFF
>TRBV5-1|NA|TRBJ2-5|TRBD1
TGCGCCAGCAGCCCGCGACAGGGGATGTCGGAGACCCAGTACTTC
CASSPRQGMSETQYF
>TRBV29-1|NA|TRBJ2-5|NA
TGCAGCGTTGCAGTAGATTACCAAGAGACCCAGTACTTC
CSVAVDYQETQYF
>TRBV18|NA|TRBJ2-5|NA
TGTGCCAGCTCACTCGGGTCCGAAGAGACCCAGTACTTC
CASSLGSEETQYF
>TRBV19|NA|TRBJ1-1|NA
TGTGCCAGTAGTCTCAGCATGAACACTGAAGCTTTCTTT
CASSLSMNTEAFF
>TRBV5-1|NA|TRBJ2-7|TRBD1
TGCGCCAGCAGTCCAACCGGGACAGCCGTCTCCTACGAGCAGTACTTC
CASSPTGTAVSYEQYF
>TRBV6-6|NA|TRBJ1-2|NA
TGTGCCAGCAGCCTAACTAGGACTAACTATGGCTACACCTTC
CASSLTRTNYGYTF
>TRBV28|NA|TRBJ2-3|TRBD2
TGTGCCAGCAGCCTAGCGGGAGGGTTGGATACGCAGTATTTT
CASSLAGGLDTQYF
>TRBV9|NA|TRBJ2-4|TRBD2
TGTGCCAGCAGCCCCCGGGAGGGTGACATTCAGTACTTC
CASSPREGDIQYF
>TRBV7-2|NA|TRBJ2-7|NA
TGTGCCAGCAGCTTGACAGCCTACGAGCAGTACTTC
CASSLTAYEQYF